The 32 T cell receptor beta chains reported below all come from one sample, sequenced in a study of shared clonotypes between healthy human individuals. Naive CD8 cells lacked CD45RO and underwent positive selection for CCR7, leaving out terminally differentiated effector memory CD45RA+ cells. Only in-frame clones appear in the TCRdb table, and some are missing; sequencing was by immunoSEQ multiplex PCR. Of approximately 720,000 clones in the sample, roughly 94% were seen once. Sequencing used naive CD8+ T cells sorted from blood. Source of these receptors: a man aged 30 to 39 in good health.

This clone appeared once. The chain is built from TRBV9 and TRBJ2-3; maybe TRBD2 (5 bases). This CDR3 has 13 amino acids. From germline, CDR1 is SGDLS and CDR2 YYNGEE. Trimming took off 3 bases at V and 4 bases at J, with 9 bases between the two ends. CDR3 protein: CASSAGSADTQYF. The CDR3, as DNA: TGTGCCAGCAGCGCGGGGTCGGCAGATACGCAGTATTTT.

The chain links TRBV27 to TRBJ2-1; D is unclear. This CDR3 is 15 amino acids long. Trimming removed 3 bases at V and 0 bases at J, with 9 bases between. Germline-derived CDR1 and CDR2 are MNHEY and SMNVEV (reference sequence). CDR3 region: CASSLLMDSYNEQFF. CDR3 DNA: TGTGCCAGCAGTTTGCTGATGGACTCCTACAATGAGCAGTTCTTC.

The CDR3 nucleotides read TGTGCCTGGAGTCGTGGACAGGCCCCAGAAGCTTTCTTT. Translation: CAWSRGQAPEAFF. The V and J genes are TRBV30 and TRBJ1-1; 7 bases map to TRBD1. Trimming took 2 bases from V and 8 from J; bases not matched to a gene: 8. Germline CDR1 GTSNPN, CDR2 SVGIG (reference sequence). This CDR3 spans 13 amino acids.

This sequence joins TRBV6-1 and TRBJ2-7; 7 positions match TRBD1. V shed 4 bases and J 2 bases; nucleotides not matched to a gene: 8. The CDR3 is 15 amino acids. Germline lookup yields CDR1 MNHNS and CDR2 SASEGT. For the CDR3, the DNA is TGTGCCAGCAGTGGAGCCGGGACAGCAGCCTACGAGCAGTACTTC. Protein sequence: CASSGAGTAAYEQYF.

This rearrangement joins TRBV28 to TRBJ1-2; D unclear. V lost 5 bases, J lost 4 bases, and 11 bases lay in between. The germline CDR1 and CDR2 sequences are MDHEN and SYDVKM. The CDR3 extends over 13 amino acids. CDR3 nucleotides: TGTGCCAGCAGTCCCCGGACCAGCTATGGCTACACCTTC. Protein sequence: CASSPRTSYGYTF.

J is TRBJ2-7 and V is TRBV9; D is uncertain. CDR1 is SGDLS, CDR2 YYNGEE, per germline. Between the trimmed V and J ends, which lost 4 bases and 7 bases, there was a span of 15 bases. The CDR3 extends over 13 amino acids. The CDR3 reads CASSPNPLDEQYF. The CDR3 DNA is TGTGCCAGCAGCCCTAATCCTCTTGATGAGCAGTACTTC.

V is TRBV6-1 and J is TRBJ2-1, with D unresolved. Germline V gene data show CDR1 as MNHNS and CDR2 as SASEGT. V was shortened by 7 bases and J by 3 bases, with 16 bases between the two germline ends. The CDR3 loop spans 15 amino acids. The CDR3 sequence: CASISLGFDYNEQFF. The DNA for the CDR3 is TGTGCCAGCATTAGTCTGGGGTTCGACTACAATGAGCAGTTCTTC.

The chain is built from TRBV5-1 and TRBJ2-3, with 9 bases aligning to TRBD1. The CDR3 contains 16 residues. The V and J ends lost 3 bases and 4 bases, in that order; junction bases with no gene match: 9. Germline assignment: CDR1 SGHRS and CDR2 YFSETQ. CDR3 nucleotide sequence: TGCGCCAGCAGCTCGTTCGGGACAGGGAACGCAGATACGCAGTATTTT. Protein sequence: CASSSFGTGNADTQYF.

V and J are TRBV6-4 and TRBJ2-1; possible D gene TRBD2, 6 bases. Trimming took 4 bases from V and 11 from J, leaving 21 bases between them. The CDR3 loop spans 15 amino acids. Germline CDR1 MRHNA, CDR2 SNTAGT. The CDR3 DNA follows: TGTGCCAGCAGTGCGGATGGCGGGACTTTGACTCAGCAGTTCTTC. It translates to CASSADGGTLTQQFF.

In nucleotides, the CDR3 is TGTGCCAGCAGCCCTCCTTATCGCAGTGAGCAGTTCTTC. This codes for CASSPPYRSEQFF. The V call is TRBV9, the J call TRBJ2-1, with D uncertain. This CDR3 is built from 13 residues. V lost 4 bases, J lost 9 bases, and 14 bases lay in between. Germline-derived CDR1 and CDR2 are SGDLS and YYNGEE.

CDR3 residues: CASSYRDGPPEGYTF. The CDR3 DNA sequence: TGTGCCAGCAGTTACCGGGACGGACCCCCTGAGGGCTACACCTTC. The chain employs TRBV28 and TRBJ1-2; perhaps TRBD1 as D (5 bases). This CDR3 comprises 15 residues. Germline CDR1 reads MDHEN; CDR2 reads SYDVKM. The V gene lost 4 bases and the J gene lost 8 bases, with 20 bases spanning the gap.

The DNA of the CDR3 is TGTGCCATCAGTGAATCGGTGCTGGGCACAGATACGCAGTATTTT. Amino acids: CAISESVLGTDTQYF. The chain recombines TRBV10-3 with TRBJ2-3; D is unresolved. Germline V lookup: CDR1 ENHRY, CDR2 SYGVKD. There are 15 residues in the CDR3. V lost 3 bases, J lost 1 base, and 11 bases lay in between.

The rearrangement links TRBV7-9 to TRBJ2-5; D is ambiguous. V lost 5 bases and J lost 4, with 14 bases in between. CDR3 size: 14 residues. The germline V gene encodes CDR1 SEHNR and CDR2 FQNEAQ (reference sequence). CDR3 sequence reads: CASSPPRNRETQYF. The CDR3 nucleotides are TGTGCCAGCAGCCCCCCACGGAACAGAGAGACCCAGTACTTC.

The table lists this clone with many counts. The chain employs TRBV19 and TRBJ2-3; 8 bases are shared with TRBD1. Germline CDR1 and CDR2: LNHDA and SQIVND (reference sequence). The CDR3 runs 16 residues. The V and J ends lost 0 bases and 0 bases, in that order; junction bases with no gene match: 2. The CDR3 DNA follows: TGTGCCAGTAGTATAGATTGGGACAGGAGCACAGATACGCAGTATTTT. Protein: CASSIDWDRSTDTQYF.

About this clone itself: The sample carries other DNA sequences with the same CDR3. The chain has TRBV27 and TRBJ1-1, with D possibly being TRBD1 (5 bases). Germline CDR1 is MNHEY and CDR2 is SMNVEV (reference sequence). The CDR3 contains 12 residues. Trimming cost V 5 bases and J 8 bases, with 12 bases left between them. This chain's CDR3 is CASSRGGTEAFF. DNA of the CDR3: TGTGCCAGCAGTCGCGGCGGGACCGAAGCTTTCTTT.

V and J are TRBV27 and TRBJ2-1, with D unclear. Trimming left V 0 bases short and J 4 bases short, with 7 bases between. The CDR3 is 14 amino acids. The germline V gene has CDR1 MNHEY and CDR2 SMNVEV (reference sequence). CDR3 loop: CASSLSRTYNEQFF. DNA of the CDR3: TGTGCCAGCAGTTTATCGCGCACGTACAATGAGCAGTTCTTC.

This clone has a single count. This sequence joins TRBV5-3 and TRBJ2-3; perhaps TRBD1 as D (6 bases). TRBV5-3 is designated an ORF whose function remains uncertain. CDR3 length: 14 amino acids. Between the trimmed V and J ends, which lost 4 bases and 0 bases, there was a span of 9 bases. This CDR3 is CARSTGTSTDTQYF. The CDR3 DNA reads as TGTGCCAGAAGCACCGGGACAAGCACAGATACGCAGTATTTT.

The chain recombines TRBV6-5 with TRBJ1-1; D gene uncertain. CDR3 length: 12 residues. Germline assignment: CDR1 MNHEY and CDR2 SVGAGI. Between the trimmed V and J ends, which lost 7 bases and 1 base, there was a span of 7 bases. CDR3 sequence: CASTLGNTEAFF. CDR3 coding DNA: TGTGCCAGCACTCTGGGGAACACTGAAGCTTTCTTT.

The rearrangement uses TRBV14 and TRBJ2-1, with D tentatively TRBD2 (5 bases). The CDR3 has 14 amino acids. Germline V gives CDR1 SGHDN, CDR2 FVKESK. V lost 6 bases to trimming and J lost 4 bases, with 13 bases between them. Here the CDR3 DNA reads TGTGCCAGCAGTCCCGGCGGGTCGTACAATGAGCAGTTCTTC. Its protein is CASSPGGSYNEQFF.

V and J are TRBV18 and TRBJ2-7; the D is unclear. This CDR3 is 13 amino acids long. Trimming took 5 bases from V and 3 from J, leaving 11 bases between them. Germline V lookup: CDR1 KGHSH, CDR2 LQKENI. CDR3 residues: CASSSPSSYEQYF. The CDR3 DNA follows: TGTGCCAGCTCATCGCCCTCGAGCTACGAGCAGTACTTC.

The chain carries TRBV27 and TRBJ1-5; the match to TRBD1 covers 7 bases. Per the germline V gene, CDR1 is MNHEY and CDR2 is SMNVEV (reference sequence). V lost 4 bases, J lost 0 bases, and 12 bases stayed unmatched. The CDR3 length is 18 residues. The CDR3 DNA follows: TGTGCCAGCAGTTCCTATTACCAAGGGACAGATAGCAATCAGCCCCAGCATTTT. It specifies CASSSYYQGTDSNQPQHF.

The V and J genes are TRBV7-6 and TRBJ2-2; D unclear. The V and J ends lost 3 bases and 4 bases respectively, with 15 bases between them. This CDR3 is built from 16 residues. Germline V gene sequence: CDR1 SGHVS, CDR2 FNYEAQ. The CDR3 nucleotides read TGTGCCAGCAGCTTGAGATTGGGTCTAATCACCGGGGAGCTGTTTTTT. Protein product: CASSLRLGLITGELFF. Together with reference TRBV7-6 and TRBJ2-2, the CDR3 gives the full variable domain: GAGVSQSPRYKVTKRGQDVALRCDPISGHVSLYWYRQALGQGPEFLTYFNYEAQQDKSGLPNDRFSAERPEGSISTLTIQRTEQRDSAMYRCASSLRLGLITGELFFGEGSRLTVL.

This clone was recorded only once. The V and J genes are TRBV7-9 and TRBJ2-1; D is possibly TRBD1 or TRBD2 (5 bases each). CDR3 length: 12 amino acids. In germline, CDR1 is SEHNR, CDR2 FQNEAQ (reference sequence). The V end was cut by 2 bases, the J end by 12 bases, with 11 bases between. The CDR3 region is CASSLPRDPQFF. In nucleotides, the CDR3 is TGTGCCAGCAGCTTACCTCGGGACCCGCAGTTCTTC.

The chain recombines TRBV5-4 with TRBJ2-3; possibly TRBD1 for D (5 bases). V was cut by 3 bases and J by 0 bases, with 8 bases left in between. This CDR3 spans 14 amino acids. CDR1 and CDR2 from the germline V gene are SGHNT and YYREEE (reference sequence). CDR3 sequence: CASSYRLSTDTQYF. The CDR3 DNA reads as TGTGCCAGCAGCTACAGGCTTAGCACAGATACGCAGTATTTT.

The chain links TRBV9 to TRBJ2-7; D may correspond to TRBD1 or TRBD2 (5 bases each). Germline values: CDR1 SGDLS, CDR2 YYNGEE. V lost 0 bases, J lost 2 bases, and 12 bases lay in between. This CDR3 region has 15 residues. Here the CDR3 DNA reads TGTGCCAGCAGCGTAGACGGGACCCAAGCCTACGAGCAGTACTTC. It codes for CASSVDGTQAYEQYF.

The chain carries TRBV5-6 and TRBJ2-5, with D unresolved. CDR3 length: 14 amino acids. Per the germline V gene, CDR1 is SGHDT and CDR2 is YYEEEE. Trimming removed 3 bases from V and 7 bases from J, with 16 bases in between. The CDR3 is CASSSSSASWTQYF. CDR3 nucleotide sequence: TGTGCCAGCAGCTCGTCCAGCGCTTCGTGGACCCAGTACTTC.

The rearrangement uses TRBV28 and TRBJ1-4; tentative D call: TRBD1 (5 bases). The CDR3 totals 16 residues. From germline, CDR1 is MDHEN and CDR2 SYDVKM. The V and J ends lost 6 bases and 5 bases respectively, with 19 bases between them. The CDR3 spells CASRDINRNLNEKLFF. The CDR3 DNA reads TGTGCCAGCAGGGATATTAACAGGAACCTAAATGAAAAACTGTTTTTT.

The V call is TRBV10-3, the J call TRBJ1-1; TRBD1 aligns across 7 bases. Germline values: CDR1 ENHRY, CDR2 SYGVKD. This CDR3 comprises 14 residues. Trimming cost V 11 bases and J 0 bases; bases outside gene matches: 9. CDR3 DNA: TGTGCCTTTCGGGACAGCTTTATGAACACTGAAGCTTTCTTT. It translates to CAFRDSFMNTEAFF.

V gene TRBV29-1 combines with J gene TRBJ2-1, with 9 bases matching TRBD1. Losses at the gene ends were 6 bases for V and 0 bases for J; bases not matched to a gene: 12. From germline, CDR1 is SQVTM and CDR2 ANQGSEA. This CDR3 is 17 amino acids long. The CDR3 is CSVFTPATGGSYNEQFF. CDR3 nucleotides: TGCAGCGTATTTACACCCGCGACAGGGGGCTCCTACAATGAGCAGTTCTTC.

The sample holds one count of this clone. The chain is built from TRBV18 and TRBJ2-7; D is unresolved. V shed 0 bases and J shed 5 bases, with 17 bases lying between them. Germline loops: CDR1 KGHSH, CDR2 LQKENI. This CDR3 is built from 16 residues. DNA of the CDR3: TGTGCCAGCTCACCACCGTCCAAACTACTTATCCACGAGCAGTACTTC. It specifies CASSPPSKLLIHEQYF.

The V and J genes are TRBV5-1 and TRBJ1-2; the D gene is possibly TRBD1 (6 bases). Germline V lookup: CDR1 SGHRS, CDR2 YFSETQ. The CDR3 is 17 amino acids. V lost 0 bases and J 1 base, leaving 16 bases between the germline ends. The DNA of the CDR3 is TGCGCCAGCAGCTTGGCCGGGACACCTGATGATAACTATGGCTACACCTTC. Its translation is CASSLAGTPDDNYGYTF.

The V and J genes are TRBV4-1 and TRBJ1-4, with D unclear. Germline V gene sequence: CDR1 MGHRA, CDR2 YSYEKL. The CDR3 extends over 18 amino acids. The V end was cut by 0 bases, the J end by 8 bases, with 22 bases between. CDR3 loop: CASSQELALGERQEKLFF. The CDR3 region has the DNA TGCGCCAGCAGCCAAGAGCTTGCTTTGGGCGAACGGCAGGAAAAACTGTTTTTT.